The T cell receptor beta chain under discussion was sequenced for a study of blood T cell repertoires in COVID-19. Sequenced by immunoSEQ multiplex PCR; TCRdb stores in-frame clones only, minus some. The data hold approximately 41,000 clones, with 87% observed a single time. Germline lookup yields CDR1 LNHDA and CDR2 SQIVND (reference sequence). Trimming pared 2 bases from V and 2 bases from J, leaving 9 bases between. The CDR3 is 15 amino acids. The origin of this receptor is an elderly woman with active COVID-19. The rearrangement uses TRBV19 and TRBJ2-2; possibly TRBD1 for D (6 bases). Material: peripheral blood. The CDR3 nucleotides are TGTGCCAGTAGTATAAACAGGGATAACACCGGGGAGCTGTTTTTT. Encoded protein: CASSINRDNTGELFF. The full variable domain, its missing parts supplied by reference TRBV19 and TRBJ2-2, is DGGITQSPKYLFRKEGQNVTLSCEQNLNHDAMYWYRQDPGQGLRLIYYSQIVNDFQKGDIAEGYSVSREKKESFPLTVTSAQKNPTAFYLCASSINRDNTGELFFGEGSRLTVL.